This T cell receptor beta chain was captured in a study of T cells in localized non-small cell lung cancer. Study-level points and caveats: With higher T cell density in blood came longer overall survival.

Comment on this clone: Its antigen is as yet unknown.

Profiling relied on immunoSEQ multiplex PCR, and the TCRdb table lists in-frame clones only, not all of them. This table has about 1,300 clones, around a third appearing once. CDR3 length: 13 amino acids. The germline gives CDR1 SQVTM, CDR2 ANQGSEA. Trimming left V 2 bases short and J 6 bases short, with 13 bases between. The input for sequencing was lung tumor tissue, taken before any cancer treatment. The chain joins TRBV29-1 to TRBJ1-2; D perhaps matches TRBD1 (6 bases). The origin of this receptor is a male donor at least 60 years old with stage II squamous cell lung carcinoma. CDR3 in amino acids: CSVESGGRDGYTF. Here the CDR3 DNA reads TGCAGCGTTGAAAGCGGGGGGCGAGATGGCTACACCTTC.